The 14 T cell receptor beta chains below all came from one sample that was sequenced in a study of cytomegalovirus exposure and HLA in healthy donors. The PCR contained 60 Vbeta and 13 Jbeta primers. Assay: immunoSEQ multiplex PCR; the TCRdb copy retains only in-frame clones and omits some. The sample shows more than 80,000 clones, 55% to 65% of them seen only once. Sequenced sample: PBMCs. Receptors were obtained from a woman aged 40 to 50 in good health and CMV-seropositive.

The chain carries TRBV13 and TRBJ2-1; TRBD2 matches at 11 bases. CDR3 length: 13 residues. CDR1 is PRHDT, CDR2 FYEKMQ, per germline (reference sequence). V lost 0 bases and J lost 14; bases outside the gene matches: 3. CDR3: CASSLGLAGDKFF. CDR3 nucleotides: TGTGCCAGCAGCTTAGGACTAGCGGGAGATAAGTTCTTC.

The chain recombines TRBV18 with TRBJ1-1; D remains unclear. The length of the CDR3 is 13 residues. The germline V and J ends were trimmed by 6 bases and 7 bases, with 15 bases remaining between them. Germline V gene data show CDR1 as KGHSH and CDR2 as LQKENI. The CDR3 DNA reads as TGTGCCAGCTCGTCCCCGGACCGGGGTGAAGCTTTCTTT. Translated, it gives CASSSPDRGEAFF. The full variable domain, completed using reference TRBV18 and TRBJ1-1, is NAGVMQNPRHLVRRRGQEARLRCSPMKGHSHVYWYRQLPEEGLKFMVYLQKENIIDESGMPKERFSAEFPKEGPSILRIQQVVRGDSAAYFCASSSPDRGEAFFGQGTRLTVV.

The chain links TRBV30 to TRBJ1-4, with D hard to call. Trimming cost V 0 bases and J 8 bases, with 10 bases left between them. The CDR3 consists of 13 residues. Germline CDR1 reads GTSNPN; CDR2 reads SVGIG (reference sequence). CDR3 sequence: CAWSVPGKEKLFF. In DNA form, the CDR3 reads TGTGCCTGGAGTGTACCGGGGAAGGAAAAACTGTTTTTT.

The V call is TRBV5-1, the J call TRBJ1-1, with D perhaps matching TRBD1 (6 bases). The V end was cut by 4 bases, the J end by 0 bases, with 13 bases between. The CDR3 extends over 15 amino acids. Germline CDR1 is SGHRS and CDR2 is YFSETQ. Here the CDR3 DNA reads TGCGCCAGCAGCCCCTCGACAGGAGTGAACACTGAAGCTTTCTTT. Translated, it gives CASSPSTGVNTEAFF.

This clone was detected a few times. This chain's CDR3 is CASSPLENYQSYGYTF. The CDR3 region has the DNA TGCGCCAGCAGCCCCTTGGAGAATTATCAGTCCTATGGCTACACCTTC. This chain joins TRBV5-1 and TRBJ1-2, with D unclear. The V and J ends lost 4 bases and 4 bases respectively, with 20 bases between them. The length of the CDR3 is 16 residues. Germline CDR1 reads SGHRS; CDR2 reads YFSETQ.

J is TRBJ1-2 and V is TRBV4-1; 8 bases match TRBD1. Germline lookup yields CDR1 MGHRA and CDR2 YSYEKL. V gave up 3 bases and J gave up 4 bases; unmatched junction bases: 19. The CDR3 extends over 19 amino acids. CDR3 nucleotide sequence: TGCGCCAGCAGCCACTCCTTCGACAGGGGAGGGATCGGGGTCTATGGCTACACCTTC. The encoded protein is CASSHSFDRGGIGVYGYTF.

This chain links TRBV9 with TRBJ2-1, with D possibly TRBD2 on 5 matching bases. Germline V lookup: CDR1 SGDLS, CDR2 YYNGEE. The CDR3 length is 16 residues. V lost 0 bases, J lost 0 bases, and 10 bases lay in between. CDR3 protein: CASSVDGRGSYNEQFF. The CDR3 DNA sequence: TGTGCCAGCAGCGTAGATGGGAGAGGCTCCTACAATGAGCAGTTCTTC.

This chain uses TRBV28 with TRBJ1-2, with D hard to call. The CDR3 loop spans 13 amino acids. Germline V CDR1 and CDR2: MDHEN, SYDVKM. V lost 5 bases and J lost 4, with 11 bases in between. The CDR3 loop is CASSGWAGYGYTF. In DNA form, the CDR3 reads TGTGCCAGCAGTGGGTGGGCGGGCTATGGCTACACCTTC.

The chain joins TRBV7-9 to TRBJ2-1, with TRBD1 matching over 8 bases. In germline, CDR1 is SEHNR, CDR2 FQNEAQ (reference sequence). The CDR3 loop spans 14 amino acids. The V and J ends lost 5 bases and 5 bases, in that order; junction bases with no gene match: 5. CDR3 amino acids: CASSDRGSHNEQFF. The CDR3 coding sequence is TGTGCCAGCAGCGACAGGGGTTCCCACAATGAGCAGTTCTTC.

There are a few counts of this clone. The chain employs TRBV6-5 and TRBJ2-3; D might be TRBD2 (6 bases). The CDR3 contains 12 residues. V shed 6 bases and J shed 4 bases, with 8 bases lying between them. The germline V gene has CDR1 MNHEY and CDR2 SVGAGI. The CDR3 is CASRTGADTQYF. Written as DNA, the CDR3 is TGTGCCAGCAGGACGGGGGCAGATACGCAGTATTTT.

This clone was observed once. The J gene is TRBJ1-3, the V gene TRBV6-1; a possible D gene is TRBD1 (6 bases). Trimming removed 2 bases from V and 3 bases from J, with 20 bases in between. There are 18 residues in the CDR3. Germline-derived CDR1 and CDR2 are MNHNS and SASEGT. In DNA, the CDR3 is TGTGCCAGCAGTGAAATTAGAGACAGGAAAGTTGGTGGAAACACCATATATTTT. Translating gives CASSEIRDRKVGGNTIYF.

In this sample, this clone turned up a few times. The V call is TRBV4-1, the J call TRBJ1-2; D might be TRBD1 (5 bases). CDR3 length: 15 residues. V gave up 0 bases and J gave up 2 bases, with 10 bases separating them. Looked up from germline, CDR1 is MGHRA and CDR2 is YSYEKL. CDR3 DNA: TGCGCCAGCAGCCAAGATAGTGCAGGGAACTATGGCTACACCTTC. Its translation is CASSQDSAGNYGYTF.

The chain recombines TRBV28 with TRBJ2-1; D not certain. The CDR3 has 13 residues. V was trimmed by 9 bases and J by 0 bases, leaving 9 bases between them. Germline V gene lookup returns CDR1 MDHEN and CDR2 SYDVKM. CDR3 nucleotides: TGTGCCAGTCGACTGCGCTCCTACAATGAGCAGTTCTTC. It specifies CASRLRSYNEQFF.

This chain links TRBV6-5 with TRBJ1-2; D not resolved. V dropped 2 bases and J dropped 4 bases, with 14 bases sitting between them. The CDR3 has 15 residues. Germline V gene sequence: CDR1 MNHEY, CDR2 SVGAGI. The CDR3 spells CASSYGGGTTYGYTF. In DNA, the CDR3 is TGTGCCAGCAGTTACGGCGGCGGAACGACCTATGGCTACACCTTC.